The 21 T cell receptor beta chains presented below share a single source sample, sequenced in a study of blood T cell repertoires in COVID-19. The protocol was immunoSEQ multiplex PCR, while the TCRdb copy is restricted to in-frame clones and leaves out a portion. The sample has 150,000 to 200,000 clones; about 88% are singletons. Sequenced input: PBMCs or T cells enriched from blood (not recorded which). These receptors were collected from a woman under 30 who had recovered from COVID-19.

This clone was counted once. The gene calls are TRBV28 and TRBJ1-2; 12 bases map to TRBD1. The CDR3 is 16 amino acids. Germline values: CDR1 MDHEN, CDR2 SYDVKM. The V segment lost 2 bases and the J segment 3 bases; nucleotides outside the gene matches: 4. The CDR3 bases are TGTGCCAGCAGTTTAGTTGGGACAGGGGGCTACTATGGCTACACCTTC. It specifies CASSLVGTGGYYGYTF.

The rearrangement uses TRBV5-1 and TRBJ2-1, with a possible D match to TRBD2 (7 bases). V lost 6 bases, J lost 0 bases, and 19 bases lay in between. The CDR3 extends over 17 amino acids. Germline V gene data show CDR1 as SGHRS and CDR2 as YFSETQ. Here the CDR3 DNA reads TGCGCCAGCAACCTGGGAGGGGGACCACACTCCTACAATGAGCAGTTCTTC. Residues: CASNLGGGPHSYNEQFF.

J is TRBJ2-1 and V is TRBV28, with 7 nucleotides matching TRBD1. The CDR3 length is 18 residues. The ends lost 6 bases at V and 6 bases at J; junction bases unmatched: 20. CDR1 MDHEN and CDR2 SYDVKM come from the germline V gene. The CDR3 is CASRQHATGTEKVNEQFF. CDR3 DNA sequence: TGTGCCAGCAGACAACACGCCACCGGGACAGAGAAGGTCAATGAGCAGTTCTTC.

CDR3 sequence (DNA): TGTGCCAGCAGCGGCCGACTAGCGGGCAACACAGATACGCAGTATTTT. Its translation is CASSGRLAGNTDTQYF. The rearrangement uses TRBV28 and TRBJ2-3; 10 positions agree with TRBD2. The germline V gene encodes CDR1 MDHEN and CDR2 SYDVKM. Trimming at V came to 6 bases and at J to 2 bases, leaving 8 bases not matched to a gene. CDR3 size: 16 residues.

V is TRBV6-5 and J is TRBJ2-1; 8 positions match TRBD1. CDR1 MNHEY and CDR2 SVGAGI come from the germline V gene. This CDR3 comprises 14 residues. V lost 6 bases and J lost 7; bases outside the gene matches: 8. The CDR3, as DNA: TGTGCCAGCAGCGCCCCAGGGGGCACGAATGAGCAGTTCTTC. As protein: CASSAPGGTNEQFF.

The chain uses TRBV6-5 and TRBJ1-4, with D unclear. Looked up from germline, CDR1 is MNHEY and CDR2 is SVGAGI. The CDR3 consists of 14 residues. V lost 6 bases and J lost 7, with 15 bases in between. DNA for the CDR3: TGTGCCAGCAGGGGGAGGGTGATCGGTGAAAAACTGTTTTTT. This translates into CASRGRVIGEKLFF.

The chain couples TRBV19 to TRBJ2-7; a weak D match, TRBD1 (5 bases). Per germline, CDR1 LNHDA and CDR2 SQIVND (reference sequence). V was shortened by 1 base and J by 3 bases, with 7 bases between the two germline ends. There are 13 residues in the CDR3. For the CDR3, the DNA is TGTGCCAGTAGTATAGGCCAGGGCTACGAGCAGTACTTC. Its translation: CASSIGQGYEQYF.

The chain carries TRBV21-1 and TRBJ2-5; the DNA was not used to check the table's D call, TRBD1. TRBV21-1 is reported as a pseudogene. The CDR3 is 15 amino acids. The CDR3 DNA reads TGTGCCACCATCCCCAGCAGGGGACCCCTTGAGACCCAGTACTTC. Translation: CATIPSRGPLETQYF.

V and J are TRBV6-2 or TRBV6-3 and TRBJ2-7; a weak D match, TRBD1 (6 bases). The V end lost 6 bases, the J end lost 3 bases, and 18 bases lay between the germline ends. Germline V CDR1 and CDR2: MNHEY, SVGEGT. The CDR3 is 15 residues long. Written as DNA, the CDR3 is TGTGCCAGCAGCCTTGTGGCAGGGGTGATCTACGAGCAGTACTTC. It codes for CASSLVAGVIYEQYF.

The J gene is TRBJ1-1, the V gene TRBV6-5; D is uncertain. The CDR3 is 13 amino acids. Germline V gene lookup returns CDR1 MNHEY and CDR2 SVGAGI. V was pared by 3 bases and J by 3 bases, with 8 bases between. The CDR3 sequence is CASSYSEDTEAFF. The CDR3 DNA is TGTGCCAGCAGTTATTCCGAGGACACTGAAGCTTTCTTT.

This sequence joins TRBV6-5 and TRBJ2-5; no firm D call. This CDR3 has 14 amino acids. Trimming cost V 2 bases and J 7 bases, with 14 bases left between them. From germline, CDR1 is MNHEY and CDR2 SVGAGI. The CDR3 DNA reads TGTGCCAGCAGTTACGCCTATAGAGAGAGGACCCAGTACTTC. This sequence encodes CASSYAYRERTQYF.

This chain joins TRBV7-9 and TRBJ2-7, with D tentatively TRBD2 (5 bases). The CDR3 loop spans 14 amino acids. Trimming stripped 1 base from V and 6 bases from J, with 13 bases between. From germline, CDR1 is SEHNR and CDR2 FQNEAQ (reference sequence). The CDR3 nucleotides are TGTGCCAGCAGCTTAGTTGGGGAGTTGGGCGAGCAGTACTTC. It translates to CASSLVGELGEQYF.

The chain employs TRBV5-1 and TRBJ2-5; 7 bases align to TRBD1. CDR1 and CDR2 from the germline V gene are SGHRS and YFSETQ. V was pared by 1 base and J by 1 base, with 4 bases of the junction left unmatched. This CDR3 spans 15 amino acids. CDR3 nucleotides: TGCGCCAGCAGCTTGAACAGGGGACCCCAAGAGACCCAGTACTTC. It is translated as CASSLNRGPQETQYF.

The chain combines TRBV10-3 with TRBJ1-2; 8 bases match TRBD1. This CDR3 contains 13 residues. Unmatched junction bases numbered 4, after V lost 5 bases and J lost 5 bases. Looked up from germline, CDR1 is ENHRY and CDR2 is SYGVKD. CDR3 DNA: TGTGCCATCAGTCCCGGGACAGGATATGGCTACACCTTC. It specifies CAISPGTGYGYTF.

V usage is TRBV27 and J usage is TRBJ2-4, with 8 bases identical to TRBD1. Germline CDR1 MNHEY, CDR2 SMNVEV (reference sequence). V shed 1 base, J shed 4 bases, and the junction held 12 bases outside the gene matches. The CDR3 loop spans 18 amino acids. The CDR3 sequence is CASSLYPPRGLEKNIQYF. The CDR3 DNA reads as TGTGCCAGCAGTTTATACCCGCCCAGGGGGCTCGAAAAAAACATTCAGTACTTC.

The sample holds one count of this clone. The rearrangement uses TRBV3-1 (or the pseudogene TRBV3-2) and TRBJ2-7; D remains ambiguous. This CDR3 has 13 amino acids. Trimming left V 4 bases short and J 2 bases short, with 9 bases between. Germline loops: CDR1 LGHDT, CDR2 YNNKEL (reference sequence). The CDR3 loop reads CASSRSQTYEQYF. The CDR3, as DNA: TGTGCCAGCAGCCGGTCACAGACCTACGAGCAGTACTTC.

This chain links TRBV5-1 with TRBJ2-7; possibly TRBD2 for D (6 bases). Germline V CDR1 and CDR2: SGHRS, YFSETQ. V was pared by 0 bases and J by 3 bases, with 13 bases between. This CDR3 contains 15 residues. CDR3 amino acids: CASSLDGGPLYEQYF. CDR3 DNA sequence: TGCGCCAGCAGCTTGGACGGGGGACCCCTCTACGAGCAGTACTTC. The whole variable domain, remainder taken from reference TRBV5-1 and TRBJ2-7, is KAGVTQTPRYLIKTRGQQVTLSCSPISGHRSVSWYQQTPGQGLQFLFEYFSETQRNKGNFPGRFSGRQFSNSRSEMNVSTLELGDSALYLCASSLDGGPLYEQYFGPGTRLTVT.

The rearrangement links TRBV4-2 to TRBJ2-1; 9 bases line up with TRBD2. Germline V gives CDR1 LGHNA, CDR2 YNFKEQ. Losses at the gene ends were 0 bases for V and 5 bases for J; bases not matched to a gene: 5. The CDR3 loop spans 16 amino acids. The CDR3 loop is CASSQDDASGDNEQFF. CDR3 in DNA: TGTGCCAGCAGCCAAGATGATGCTAGCGGGGACAATGAGCAGTTCTTC.

V is TRBV3-1 (or the pseudogene TRBV3-2) and J is TRBJ1-3; 7 nucleotides match TRBD1. This CDR3 contains 14 residues. J gave up 8 bases and V 7 bases, and 11 bases lay outside the gene matches. CDR1 and CDR2 from the germline V gene are LGHDT and YNNKEL (reference sequence). CDR3 in amino acids: CASTLPDRDDTIYF. The CDR3 DNA follows: TGTGCCAGCACCCTTCCTGACAGGGATGACACCATATATTTT.

This chain uses TRBV7-3 with TRBJ2-2; D remains ambiguous. CDR1 SGHTA and CDR2 FQGTGA come from the germline V gene. The V end was cut by 4 bases, the J end by 4 bases, with 13 bases between. The CDR3 runs to 15 residues. CDR3 coding DNA: TGTGCCAGCAGCTCGCGATCCGAGAGCACCGGGGAGCTGTTTTTT. This codes for CASSSRSESTGELFF.

The V and J genes are TRBV3-1 (or the pseudogene TRBV3-2) and TRBJ2-2; TRBD2 matches at 7 bases. The ends lost 4 bases at V and 5 bases at J; junction bases unmatched: 7. The CDR3 contains 15 residues. Germline V gene lookup returns CDR1 LGHDT and CDR2 YNNKEL (reference sequence). The CDR3 is CASSRGTMGTGELFF. CDR3 bases: TGTGCCAGCAGCCGAGGGACTATGGGGACCGGGGAGCTGTTTTTT.